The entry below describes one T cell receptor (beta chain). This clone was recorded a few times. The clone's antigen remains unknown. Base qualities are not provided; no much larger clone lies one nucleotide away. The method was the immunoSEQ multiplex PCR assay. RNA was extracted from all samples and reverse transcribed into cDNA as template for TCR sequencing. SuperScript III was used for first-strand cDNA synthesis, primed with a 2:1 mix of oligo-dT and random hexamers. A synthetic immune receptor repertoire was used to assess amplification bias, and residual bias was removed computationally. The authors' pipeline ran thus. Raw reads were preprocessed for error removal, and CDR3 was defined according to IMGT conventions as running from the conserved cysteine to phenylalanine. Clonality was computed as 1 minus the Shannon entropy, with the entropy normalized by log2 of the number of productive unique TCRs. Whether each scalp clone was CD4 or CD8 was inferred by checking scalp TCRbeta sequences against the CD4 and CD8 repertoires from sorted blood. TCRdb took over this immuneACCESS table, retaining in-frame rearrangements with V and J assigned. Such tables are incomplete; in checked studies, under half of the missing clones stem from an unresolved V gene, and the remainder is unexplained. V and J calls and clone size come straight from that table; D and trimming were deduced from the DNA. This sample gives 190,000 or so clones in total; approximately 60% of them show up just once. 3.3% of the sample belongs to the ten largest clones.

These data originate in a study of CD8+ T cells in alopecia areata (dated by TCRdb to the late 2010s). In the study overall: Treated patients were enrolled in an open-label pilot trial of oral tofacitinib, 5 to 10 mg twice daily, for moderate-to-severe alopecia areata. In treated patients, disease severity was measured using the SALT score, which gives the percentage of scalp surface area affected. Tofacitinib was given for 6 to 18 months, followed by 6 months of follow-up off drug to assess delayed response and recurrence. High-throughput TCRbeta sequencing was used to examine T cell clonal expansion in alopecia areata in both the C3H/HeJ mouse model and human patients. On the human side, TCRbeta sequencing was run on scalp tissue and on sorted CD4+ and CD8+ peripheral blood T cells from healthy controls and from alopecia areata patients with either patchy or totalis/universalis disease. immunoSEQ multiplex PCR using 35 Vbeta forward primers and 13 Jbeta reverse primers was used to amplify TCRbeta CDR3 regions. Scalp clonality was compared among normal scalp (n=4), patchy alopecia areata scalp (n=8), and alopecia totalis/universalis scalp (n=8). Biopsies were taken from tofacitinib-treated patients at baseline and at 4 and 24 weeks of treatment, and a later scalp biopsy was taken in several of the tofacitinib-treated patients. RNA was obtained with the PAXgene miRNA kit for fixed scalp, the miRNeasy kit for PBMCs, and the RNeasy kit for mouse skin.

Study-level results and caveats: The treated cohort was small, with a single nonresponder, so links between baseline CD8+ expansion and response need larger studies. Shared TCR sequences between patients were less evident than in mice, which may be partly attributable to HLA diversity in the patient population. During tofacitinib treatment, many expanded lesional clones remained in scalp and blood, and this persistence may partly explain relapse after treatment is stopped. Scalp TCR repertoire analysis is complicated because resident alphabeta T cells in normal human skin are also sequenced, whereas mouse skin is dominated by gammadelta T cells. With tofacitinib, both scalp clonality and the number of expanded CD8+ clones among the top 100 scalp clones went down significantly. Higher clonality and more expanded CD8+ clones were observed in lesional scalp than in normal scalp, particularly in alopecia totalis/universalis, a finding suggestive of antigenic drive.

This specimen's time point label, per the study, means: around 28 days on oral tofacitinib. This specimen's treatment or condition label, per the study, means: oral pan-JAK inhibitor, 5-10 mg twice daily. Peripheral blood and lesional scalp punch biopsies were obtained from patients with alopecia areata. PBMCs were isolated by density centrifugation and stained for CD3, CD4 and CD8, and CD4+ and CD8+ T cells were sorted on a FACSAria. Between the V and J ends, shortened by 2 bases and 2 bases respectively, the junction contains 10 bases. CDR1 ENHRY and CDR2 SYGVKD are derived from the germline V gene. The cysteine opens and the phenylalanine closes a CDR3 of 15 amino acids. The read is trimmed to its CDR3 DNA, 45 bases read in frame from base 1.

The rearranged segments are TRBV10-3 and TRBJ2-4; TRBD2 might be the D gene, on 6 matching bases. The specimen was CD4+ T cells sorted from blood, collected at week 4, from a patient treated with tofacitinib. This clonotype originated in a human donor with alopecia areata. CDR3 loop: CAISEGEASKNIQYF. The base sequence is TGTGCCATCAGTGAGGGGGAGGCTTCCAAAAACATTCAGTACTTC.